The clone carrying this TCR beta chain occurred a few times. The target antigen is unknown. The sample comes from a study of naive and memory T cell subsets. Both TRBC1 and TRBC2 were covered by a beta constant-region primer of two equimolar oligonucleotides. Ligated cDNA was amplified by four rounds of PCR with nested alpha and beta constant-region primers and SP2. Using its own MiXCR run on the UMI-ligation and nested PCR reads, TCRdb lists one record per CDR3 protein. The sample consists of 90,000 to 120,000 distinct CDR3 sequences, roughly 15% of them appearing once. Study-level findings and limits: Over 95% of naive TCR sequences appeared only once after error correction, unlike memory subsets. A few larger clonotypes appeared in naive repertoires, especially CD8, possibly memory cells re-expressing CD45RA. From naive to CM, EM and EMRA, diversity decreased and Gini increased.

This CDR3 contains 14 residues. The germline V gene has CDR1 LNHNV and CDR2 YYDKDF (reference sequence). Trimming took off 6 bases at V and 4 bases at J, with 13 bases between the two ends. CMV status came from CD4+ T cell IFNgamma after overnight CMV lysate stimulation of fresh PBMCs. Four subsets defined by CD45RA and CD27 were sorted after CD3, CD4, CD8 and live/dead staining. The chain carries TRBV15 and TRBJ1-5, with D possibly being TRBD1 (5 bases). The sequenced material came from naive CD8+ T cells from blood. The source is a human donor in good health. The CDR3 loop reads CATRTGTKNQPQHF. DNA for the CDR3: TGTGCCACCAGGACCGGGACGAAAAATCAGCCCCAGCATTTT.